The next 12 T cell receptor beta chains were all read from a single sample in a study of shared clonotypes between healthy human individuals. In the naive CD8 group, cells lacked CD45RO and were positively selected for CCR7, so terminally differentiated effector memory CD45RA+ cells were left out. Only in-frame clones appear in the TCRdb table, and some are missing; sequencing was by immunoSEQ multiplex PCR. Here the sample spans hundreds of thousands of clones, about 96% being singletons. The specimen sequenced was naive CD8+ T cells sorted from blood. The receptors stem from a young woman in good health.

In DNA, the CDR3 is TGTGCCAGCAGCCGTCTAGCGGGCCGCTACAATGAGCAGTTCTTC. The encoded protein is CASSRLAGRYNEQFF. The chain employs TRBV5-8 and TRBJ2-1, with 8 bases lining up with TRBD2. V lost 4 bases to trimming and J lost 3 bases; unmatched junction nucleotides: 6. The germline CDR1 and CDR2 sequences are SGHTS and YDEGEE. The CDR3 is 15 amino acids.

The chain uses TRBV28 and TRBJ1-1; D possibly corresponds to TRBD1 (5 bases). Trimming took 6 bases from V and 6 from J, leaving 11 bases between them. The CDR3 is 12 residues long. Germline lookup yields CDR1 MDHEN and CDR2 SYDVKM. CDR3 nucleotide sequence: TGTGCCAGCAGCCCGGGGCTAGCTGAAGCTTTCTTT. Translated: CASSPGLAEAFF.

This chain joins TRBV10-3 and TRBJ2-7; TRBD2 agrees at 10 bases. CDR1 is ENHRY, CDR2 SYGVKD, per germline. V shed 6 bases and J 0 bases; nucleotides not matched to a gene: 2. The CDR3 has 14 residues. CDR3 amino acids: CAISPSGSSYEQYF. In nucleotides, the CDR3 is TGTGCCATCAGCCCTAGCGGGAGCTCCTACGAGCAGTACTTC.

Comments on this clone: Other DNA sequences in this sample translate to the same CDR3. The gene calls are TRBV19 and TRBJ2-7; a weak D match, TRBD1 (6 bases). Germline V gene sequence: CDR1 LNHDA, CDR2 SQIVND (reference sequence). The CDR3 runs 13 residues. The V gene lost 4 bases and the J gene lost 4 bases, with 11 bases spanning the gap. CDR3 sequence (DNA): TGTGCCAGTAGTAACAGGGACGGGTACGAGCAGTACTTC. Translating it yields CASSNRDGYEQYF.

The chain combines TRBV5-5 with TRBJ1-1, with D possibly TRBD1 on 6 matching bases. The CDR3 covers 13 residues. Trimming took 1 base from V and 6 from J, leaving 10 bases between them. Germline V CDR1 and CDR2: SGHKS, YYEKEE (reference sequence). The CDR3 loop reads CASSLWGASEAFF. The CDR3 DNA reads as TGTGCCAGCAGCTTGTGGGGGGCCTCTGAAGCTTTCTTT.

CDR3: CASSPPHRGQNEKLFF. The CDR3 DNA reads TGTGCCAGCAGCCCACCTCACAGGGGACAAAATGAAAAACTGTTTTTT. V gene TRBV11-2 combines with J gene TRBJ1-4, with 7 bases identical to TRBD1. V gave up 5 bases and J gave up 5 bases; unmatched junction bases: 11. CDR1 and CDR2 from the germline V gene are SGHAT and FQNNGV. This CDR3 contains 16 residues.

The chain carries TRBV28 and TRBJ2-5; 8 nucleotides agree with TRBD2. Judging by the DNA end, TRBJ2-7 fits better; the J call may be wrong. Germline loops: CDR1 MDHEN, CDR2 SYDVKM. The CDR3 has 15 amino acids. CDR3 sequence (DNA): TGTGCCAGCAGTTTAAGCGGGGGTGGTTCCTACGAGCAGTACTTC. It encodes CASSLSGGGSYEQYF.

This rearrangement joins TRBV28 to TRBJ2-7, with D unclear. V was trimmed by 8 bases and J by 0 bases, leaving 11 bases between them. This CDR3 is 13 amino acids long. Germline loops: CDR1 MDHEN, CDR2 SYDVKM. CDR3 region: CASSATSSYEQYF. Written as DNA, the CDR3 is TGTGCCAGCTCTGCTACAAGCTCCTACGAGCAGTACTTC.

The chain has TRBV28 and TRBJ2-7; TRBD2 agrees at 11 bases. After removal of 6 bases from V and 1 base from J, the junction contained 5 bases not matched to a gene. This CDR3 is 15 amino acids long. Germline loops: CDR1 MDHEN, CDR2 SYDVKM. The CDR3 reads CASRVTSGTSYEQYF. The DNA of the CDR3 is TGTGCCAGCAGAGTGACTAGCGGGACATCCTACGAGCAGTACTTC.

This rearrangement joins TRBV18 to TRBJ2-3; D is uncertain. Germline V gives CDR1 KGHSH, CDR2 LQKENI. The CDR3 is made up of 15 amino acids. The V and J ends lost 0 bases and 1 base respectively, with 8 bases between them. The CDR3 sequence: CASSPPRTRTDTQYF. In DNA, the CDR3 is TGTGCCAGCTCACCACCGCGGACGCGCACAGATACGCAGTATTTT. Using reference TRBV18 and TRBJ2-3 for the parts outside the CDR3, the full variable domain is NAGVMQNPRHLVRRRGQEARLRCSPMKGHSHVYWYRQLPEEGLKFMVYLQKENIIDESGMPKERFSAEFPKEGPSILRIQQVVRGDSAAYFCASSPPRTRTDTQYFGPGTRLTVL.

J is TRBJ1-2 and V is TRBV29-1, with TRBD1 identical over 10 bases. The CDR3 spans 16 residues. Germline lookup yields CDR1 SQVTM and CDR2 ANQGSEA. V lost 0 bases, J lost 3 bases, and 7 bases stayed unmatched. Here the CDR3 DNA reads TGCAGCGTTGAAGATCCTGACAGGGGGCTTGACTATGGCTACACCTTC. Amino acids: CSVEDPDRGLDYGYTF. The complete variable domain, with remaining parts taken from reference TRBV29-1 and TRBJ1-2, reads SAVISQKPSRDICQRGTSLTIQCQVDSQVTMMFWYRQQPGQSLTLIATANQGSEATYESGFVIDKFPISRPNLTFSTLTVSNMSPEDSSIYLCSVEDPDRGLDYGYTFGSGTRLTVV.

The CDR3 sequence: CASMGQGALSGANVLTF. As DNA, the CDR3 is TGTGCCAGCATGGGGCAGGGGGCTTTATCTGGGGCCAACGTCCTGACTTTC. This chain connects TRBV27 to TRBJ2-6, with 8 bases lining up with TRBD1. Germline V lookup: CDR1 MNHEY, CDR2 SMNVEV (reference sequence). J lost 1 base, V lost 7 bases, and 9 bases had no gene match. The length of the CDR3 is 17 residues.